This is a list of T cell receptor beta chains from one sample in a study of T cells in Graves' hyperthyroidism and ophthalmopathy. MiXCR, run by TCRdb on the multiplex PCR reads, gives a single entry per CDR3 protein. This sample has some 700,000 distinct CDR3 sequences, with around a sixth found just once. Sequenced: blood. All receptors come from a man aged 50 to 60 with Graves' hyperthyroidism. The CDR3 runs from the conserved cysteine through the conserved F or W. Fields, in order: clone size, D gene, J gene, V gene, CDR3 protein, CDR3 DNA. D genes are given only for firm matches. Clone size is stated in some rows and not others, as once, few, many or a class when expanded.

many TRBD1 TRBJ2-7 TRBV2 CASRRDSYEQYF TGTGCCAGCAGAAGGGACAGCTACGAGCAGTACTTC
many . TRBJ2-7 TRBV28 CASSLVLRGSLSYEQYF TGTGCCAGCAGTTTAGTTCTTAGGGGCAGCCTCTCCTACGAGCAGTACTTC
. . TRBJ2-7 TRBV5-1 CASSLDSYTHYEQYF TGCGCCAGCAGCCTGGACAGTTATACCCACTACGAGCAGTACTTC
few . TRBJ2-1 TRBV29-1 CSVEDRGNDEQFF TGCAGCGTTGAAGATAGGGGGAATGATGAGCAGTTCTTC
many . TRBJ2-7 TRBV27 CASSFGGASYEQYF TGTGCCAGCAGTTTCGGGGGCGCGTCCTACGAGCAGTACTTC
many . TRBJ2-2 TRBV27 CASWRRGTNTGELFF TGTGCCAGCTGGAGGAGGGGGACGAACACCGGGGAGCTGTTTTTT
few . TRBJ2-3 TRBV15 CATSSWGASTDTQYF TGTGCCACCAGCAGTTGGGGGGCGAGCACAGATACGCAGTATTTT
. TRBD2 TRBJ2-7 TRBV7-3 CASSFGGGYEQYF TGTGCCAGCAGCTTCGGGGGGGGCTACGAGCAGTACTTC
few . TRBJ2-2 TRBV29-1 CSACTPGNGELFF TGCAGCGCCTGCACCCCGGGAAACGGGGAGCTGTTTTTT
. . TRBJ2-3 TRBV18 CASSYPAPGLTGDTQYF TGTGCCAGCTCATACCCGGCTCCGGGCCTCACAGGAGATACGCAGTATTTT
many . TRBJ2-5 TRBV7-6 CASSFNARVQETQYF TGTGCCAGCAGCTTTAACGCTCGTGTTCAAGAGACCCAGTACTTC
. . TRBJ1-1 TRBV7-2 CASSFGGLLNTEAFF TGTGCCAGCAGCTTTGGGGGACTCCTGAACACTGAAGCTTTCTTT
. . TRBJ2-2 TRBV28 CASSLVPSTGELFF TGTGCCAGCAGCCTTGTCCCCTCGACCGGGGAGCTGTTTTTT
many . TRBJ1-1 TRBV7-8 CASSLRIWGDTEAFF TGTGCCAGCAGCCTCAGAATATGGGGGGACACTGAAGCTTTCTTT
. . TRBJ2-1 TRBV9 CASSPRMGYDAYNEQFF TGTGCCAGCAGCCCCCGGATGGGGTACGATGCCTACAATGAGCAGTTCTTC
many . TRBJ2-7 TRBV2 CASRYVQGMSYEQYF TGTGCCAGCAGATATGTACAGGGAATGTCCTACGAGCAGTACTTC
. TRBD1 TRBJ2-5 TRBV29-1 CSATYRGLEYF TGCAGCGCGACTTACAGGGGCTTGGAGTACTTC
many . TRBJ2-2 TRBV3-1 CASRLGPITGELFF TGTGCCAGCAGGTTGGGACCGATCACCGGGGAGCTGTTTTTT
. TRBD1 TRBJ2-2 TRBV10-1 CASGGTGDTGELFF TGCGCCAGCGGAGGGACAGGGGACACCGGGGAGCTGTTTTTT
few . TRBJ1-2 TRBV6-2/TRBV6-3 CASSYQGGGGYTF TGTGCCAGCAGTTACCAAGGTGGCGGTGGCTACACCTTC
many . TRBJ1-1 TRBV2 CASRIKWTGAREAFF TGTGCCAGCAGAATAAAGTGGACGGGGGCCCGTGAAGCTTTCTTT
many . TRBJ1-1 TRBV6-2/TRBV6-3 CASSYSPAGPEAFF TGTGCCAGCAGTTACAGTCCTGCAGGACCTGAAGCTTTCTTT
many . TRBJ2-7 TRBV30 CAWSDSGDYEQYF TGTGCCTGGAGCGACAGCGGAGACTACGAGCAGTACTTC
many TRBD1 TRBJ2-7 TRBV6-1 CASRFPQGGEQYF TGTGCCAGCAGGTTCCCACAGGGGGGAGAGCAGTACTTC
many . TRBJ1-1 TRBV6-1 CASSEGQANTEAFF TGTGCCAGCAGTGAAGGACAGGCGAACACTGAAGCTTTCTTT
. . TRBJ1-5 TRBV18 CASSPGDGTQHF TGTGCCAGCTCACCGGGGGACGGGACTCAGCATTTT
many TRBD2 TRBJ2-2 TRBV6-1 CASSPPPWREGNTGELFF TGTGCCAGCAGCCCCCCCCCGTGGCGGGAGGGAAACACCGGGGAGCTGTTTTTT
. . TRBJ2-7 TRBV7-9 CASSSEVAWYEQYF TGTGCCAGCAGCTCCGAGGTGGCATGGTACGAGCAGTACTTC
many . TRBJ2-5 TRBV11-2 CASSLDEGVDQYF TGTGCCAGCAGCTTAGATGAGGGGGTAGACCAGTACTTC